This T cell receptor (beta chain) was identified during a study of monozygotic twins with inflammatory bowel disease. This CDR3 contains 15 residues. CDR1 and CDR2 from the germline V gene are MNHNS and SASEGT. For every sample, eight separate reactions were used to make cDNA. Nested PCRs (approximately 16 and 10 cycles, two total) were applied to TCRalpha and TCRbeta cDNA. TCRdb reprocessed the 5' RACE reads and keeps a single row for each CDR3 protein, giving no DNA. The data include a few hundred thousand distinct CDR3 sequences; the top ten clones carry 1.6%. Blood was collected, 2 to 2.5 ml per donor.

The sample was blood. This TCR was sampled from a human donor with ulcerative colitis or Crohn's disease, or a healthy co-twin of an affected twin (not recorded which). This rearrangement joins TRBV6-1 to TRBJ1-5; there is no DNA to check the TCRdb D call of TRBD1. The CDR3 reads CASSSRGESNQPQHF.